This T cell receptor beta chain was sequenced during a study of cytomegalovirus exposure and HLA in healthy donors. The study's findings and limits: There were some 150 TCR beta chains listed as cytomegalovirus-associated. Association of a missense DCLRE1C variant with TCR beta V- and J-gene trimming was reported in a later analysis. Prior analysis indicated that the majority of TCR beta V segments exhibited productivity approximately 90% or approximately 30% of the time. TCR beta sequences numbering roughly 18,000 were associated with HLA alleles at 0.05 false discovery rate in a later analysis.

With respect to this clone: What it binds is unknown.

The PCR had 60 Vbeta and 13 Jbeta primers. Produced via immunoSEQ multiplex PCR; TCRdb's table is partial and in-frame only. The profile shows about 90,000 clones, 55% to 85% of them singletons. Sequencing input: PBMCs. This receptor was obtained from a woman aged 18-29 years in good health and CMV-seropositive.

The CDR3 loop reads CASSPGQSTYGYTF. CDR3 nucleotides: TGTGCCAGCAGTCCTGGACAGTCTACCTATGGCTACACCTTC. The chain combines TRBV28 with TRBJ1-2, with D possibly matching TRBD1 (6 bases). The V and J ends lost 5 bases and 4 bases respectively, with 14 bases between them. The CDR3 is 14 residues long. Germline CDR1 reads MDHEN; CDR2 reads SYDVKM.